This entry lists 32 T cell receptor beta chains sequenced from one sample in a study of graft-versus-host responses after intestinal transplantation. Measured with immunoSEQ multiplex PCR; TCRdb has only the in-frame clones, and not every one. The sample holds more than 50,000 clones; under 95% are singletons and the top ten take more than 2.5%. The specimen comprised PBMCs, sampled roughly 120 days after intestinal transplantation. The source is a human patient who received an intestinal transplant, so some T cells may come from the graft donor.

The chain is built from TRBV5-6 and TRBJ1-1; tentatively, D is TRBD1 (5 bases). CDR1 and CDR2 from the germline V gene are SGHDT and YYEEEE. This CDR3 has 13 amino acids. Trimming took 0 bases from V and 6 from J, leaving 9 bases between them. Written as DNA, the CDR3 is TGTGCCAGCAGCTTGGCAGGGTTGGCTGAAGCTTTCTTT. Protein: CASSLAGLAEAFF. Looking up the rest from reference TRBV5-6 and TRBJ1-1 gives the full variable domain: DAGVTQSPTHLIKTRGQQVTLRCSPKSGHDTVSWYQQALGQGPQFIFQYYEEEERQRGNFPDRFSGHQFPNYSSELNVNALLLGDSALYLCASSLAGLAEAFFGQGTRLTVV.

CDR3 sequence (DNA): TGTGCCACCAGCAGAGAGGGCGGGGCACCGTACAATGAGCAGTTCTTC. Translated, it gives CATSREGGAPYNEQFF. The rearrangement joins TRBV15 to TRBJ2-1; tentative D call: TRBD2 (6 bases). The CDR3 length is 16 residues. V shed 0 bases and J shed 4 bases, with 13 bases lying between them. Per the germline V gene, CDR1 is LNHNV and CDR2 is YYDKDF (reference sequence).

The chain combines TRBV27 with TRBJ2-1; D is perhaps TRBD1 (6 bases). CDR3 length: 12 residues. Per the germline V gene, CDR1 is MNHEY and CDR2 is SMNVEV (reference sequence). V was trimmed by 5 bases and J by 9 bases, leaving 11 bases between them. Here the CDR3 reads CASSLSRGEQFF. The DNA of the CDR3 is TGTGCCAGCAGTCTAAGCAGGGGTGAGCAGTTCTTC.

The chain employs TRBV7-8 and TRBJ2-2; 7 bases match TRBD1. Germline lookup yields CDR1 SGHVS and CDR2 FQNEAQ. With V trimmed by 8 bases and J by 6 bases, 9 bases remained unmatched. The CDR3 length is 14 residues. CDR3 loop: CASGARGWSGELFF. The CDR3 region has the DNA TGTGCCAGCGGGGCCAGGGGGTGGTCCGGGGAGCTGTTTTTT.

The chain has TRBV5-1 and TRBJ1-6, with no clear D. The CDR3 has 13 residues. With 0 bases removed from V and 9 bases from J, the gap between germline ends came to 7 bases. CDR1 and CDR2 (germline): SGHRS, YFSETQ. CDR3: CASSLATGSPLHF. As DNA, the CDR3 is TGCGCCAGCAGCTTGGCGACGGGTTCACCCCTCCACTTT.

DNA of the CDR3: TGTGCCAGCAGCGTAGGGGGAGGTGGCGAAAAACTGTTTTTT. Protein product: CASSVGGGGEKLFF. The chain uses TRBV9 and TRBJ1-4; the D is unclear. From germline, CDR1 is SGDLS and CDR2 YYNGEE. The V end lost 0 bases, the J end lost 8 bases, and 11 bases lay between the germline ends. There are 14 residues in the CDR3.

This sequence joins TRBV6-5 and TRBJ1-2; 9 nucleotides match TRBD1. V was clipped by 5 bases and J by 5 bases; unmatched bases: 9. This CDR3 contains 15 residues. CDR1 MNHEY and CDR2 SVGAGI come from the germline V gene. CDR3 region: CASSLRQGVVYGYTF. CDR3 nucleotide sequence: TGTGCCAGCAGTCTCCGACAGGGGGTCGTATATGGCTACACCTTC.

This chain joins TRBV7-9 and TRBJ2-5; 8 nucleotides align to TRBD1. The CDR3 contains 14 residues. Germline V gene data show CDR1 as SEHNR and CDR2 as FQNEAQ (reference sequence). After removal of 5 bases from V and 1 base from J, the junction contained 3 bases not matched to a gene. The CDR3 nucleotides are TGTGCCAGCAGCCTGGACAGGGTCCAAGAGACCCAGTACTTC. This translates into CASSLDRVQETQYF.

The CDR3 here is CSVAGQGGDTIYF. CDR3 bases: TGCAGCGTCGCGGGACAGGGGGGGGACACCATATATTTT. V and J are TRBV29-1 and TRBJ1-3; the match to TRBD1 covers 11 bases. Looked up from germline, CDR1 is SQVTM and CDR2 is ANQGSEA. The CDR3 is made up of 13 amino acids. The junction had 6 bases not matched to a gene; V was cut back by 6 bases and J by 8 bases.

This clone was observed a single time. CDR3 bases: TGCGCCAGCAGCTCAAGGACTAGCGGGAGTTCCGGGGAGCTGTTTTTT. Protein: CASSSRTSGSSGELFF. The chain has TRBV5-1 and TRBJ2-2; 13 nucleotides agree with TRBD2. The germline V gene has CDR1 SGHRS and CDR2 YFSETQ. This CDR3 region has 16 residues. With V trimmed by 3 bases and J by 6 bases, 5 bases remained unmatched.

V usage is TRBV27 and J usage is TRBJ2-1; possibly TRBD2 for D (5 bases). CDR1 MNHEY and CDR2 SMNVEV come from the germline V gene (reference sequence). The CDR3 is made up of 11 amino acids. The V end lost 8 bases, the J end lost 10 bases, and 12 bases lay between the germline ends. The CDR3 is CASGTGFEQFF. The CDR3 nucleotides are TGTGCCAGCGGTACGGGGTTCGAGCAGTTCTTC.

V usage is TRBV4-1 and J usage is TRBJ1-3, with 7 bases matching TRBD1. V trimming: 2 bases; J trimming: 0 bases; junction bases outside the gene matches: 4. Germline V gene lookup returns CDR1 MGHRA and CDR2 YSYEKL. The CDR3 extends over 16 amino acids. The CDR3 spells CASSQPGQSSGNTIYF. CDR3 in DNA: TGCGCCAGCAGCCAACCGGGACAGAGCTCTGGAAACACCATATATTTT.

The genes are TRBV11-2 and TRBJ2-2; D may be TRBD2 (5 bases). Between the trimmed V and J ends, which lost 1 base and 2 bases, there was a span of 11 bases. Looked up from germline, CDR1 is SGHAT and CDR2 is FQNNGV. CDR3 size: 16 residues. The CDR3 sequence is CASSLARPGNTGELFF. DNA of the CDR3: TGTGCCAGCAGCTTAGCTCGGCCGGGAAACACCGGGGAGCTGTTTTTT.

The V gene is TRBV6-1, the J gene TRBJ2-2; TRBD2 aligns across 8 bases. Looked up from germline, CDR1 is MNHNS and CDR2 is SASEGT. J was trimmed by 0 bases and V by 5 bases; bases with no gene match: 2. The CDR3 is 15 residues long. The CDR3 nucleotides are TGTGCCAGCAGTAGCGGGGGCCCGAACACCGGGGAGCTGTTTTTT. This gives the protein CASSSGGPNTGELFF.

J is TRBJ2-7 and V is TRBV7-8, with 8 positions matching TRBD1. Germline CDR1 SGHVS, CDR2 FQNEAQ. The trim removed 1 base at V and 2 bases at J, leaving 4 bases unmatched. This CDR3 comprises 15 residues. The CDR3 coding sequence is TGTGCCAGCAGCTTAGGTGGGACAGGCACCTACGAGCAGTACTTC. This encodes CASSLGGTGTYEQYF.

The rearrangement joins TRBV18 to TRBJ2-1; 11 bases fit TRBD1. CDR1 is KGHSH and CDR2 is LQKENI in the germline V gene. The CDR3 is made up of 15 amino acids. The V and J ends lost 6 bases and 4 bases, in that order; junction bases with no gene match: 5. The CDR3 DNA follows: TGTGCCAGCTCCCGGCGGGACAGGGGGTACAATGAGCAGTTCTTC. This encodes CASSRRDRGYNEQFF.

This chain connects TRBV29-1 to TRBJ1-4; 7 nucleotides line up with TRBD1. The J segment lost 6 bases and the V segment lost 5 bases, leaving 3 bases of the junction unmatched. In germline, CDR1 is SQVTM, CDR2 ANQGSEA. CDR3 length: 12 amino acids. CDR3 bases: TGCAGCGTTCAGGGGGGGGATGAAAAACTGTTTTTT. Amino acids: CSVQGGDEKLFF.

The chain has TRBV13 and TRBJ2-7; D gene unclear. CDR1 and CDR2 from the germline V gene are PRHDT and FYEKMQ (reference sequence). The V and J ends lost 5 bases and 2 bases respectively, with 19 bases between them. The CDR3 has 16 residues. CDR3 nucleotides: TGTGCCAGCAGCCCCGATGTAAGCCAAGCCCCCTACGAGCAGTACTTC. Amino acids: CASSPDVSQAPYEQYF.

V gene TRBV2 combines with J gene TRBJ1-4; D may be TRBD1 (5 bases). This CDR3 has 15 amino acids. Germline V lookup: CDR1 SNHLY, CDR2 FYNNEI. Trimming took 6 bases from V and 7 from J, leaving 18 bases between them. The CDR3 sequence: CASSRPGGVREKLFF. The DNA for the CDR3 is TGTGCCAGCAGCCGCCCGGGAGGGGTCCGTGAAAAACTGTTTTTT.

DNA for the CDR3: TGTGCCAGCAGTCCACAGGGGAACTATGGCTACACCTTC. Amino acids: CASSPQGNYGYTF. The chain couples TRBV6-5 to TRBJ1-2; TRBD1 aligns across 7 bases. The CDR3 contains 13 residues. In germline, CDR1 is MNHEY, CDR2 SVGAGI. Losses at the gene ends were 5 bases for V and 2 bases for J; bases not matched to a gene: 2.

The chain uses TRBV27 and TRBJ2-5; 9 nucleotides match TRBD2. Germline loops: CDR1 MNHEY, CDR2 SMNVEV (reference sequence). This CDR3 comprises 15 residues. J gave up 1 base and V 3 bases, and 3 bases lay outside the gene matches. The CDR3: CASSLEGLAQETQYF. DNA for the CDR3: TGTGCCAGCAGTTTGGAGGGACTAGCCCAAGAGACCCAGTACTTC.

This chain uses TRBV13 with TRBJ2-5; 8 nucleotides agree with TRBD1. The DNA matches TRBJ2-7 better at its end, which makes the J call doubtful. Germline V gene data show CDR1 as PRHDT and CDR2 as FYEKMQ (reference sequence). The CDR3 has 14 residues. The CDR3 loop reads CASSPRTGTYEQYF. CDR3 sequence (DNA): TGTGCCAGCAGCCCCAGGACAGGGACCTACGAGCAGTACTTC.

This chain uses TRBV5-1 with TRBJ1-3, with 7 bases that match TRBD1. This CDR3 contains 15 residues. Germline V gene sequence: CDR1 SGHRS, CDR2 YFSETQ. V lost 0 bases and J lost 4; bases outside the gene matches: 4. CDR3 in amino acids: CASSLGQGAGNTIYF. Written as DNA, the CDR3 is TGCGCCAGCAGCTTGGGACAGGGAGCAGGAAACACCATATATTTT.

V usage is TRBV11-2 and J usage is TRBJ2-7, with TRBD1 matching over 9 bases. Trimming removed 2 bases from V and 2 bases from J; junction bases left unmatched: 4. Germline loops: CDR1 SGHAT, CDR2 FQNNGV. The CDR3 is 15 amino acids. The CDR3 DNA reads TGTGCCAGCAGCTTACGGGACAGGGAGACCTACGAGCAGTACTTC. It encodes CASSLRDRETYEQYF.

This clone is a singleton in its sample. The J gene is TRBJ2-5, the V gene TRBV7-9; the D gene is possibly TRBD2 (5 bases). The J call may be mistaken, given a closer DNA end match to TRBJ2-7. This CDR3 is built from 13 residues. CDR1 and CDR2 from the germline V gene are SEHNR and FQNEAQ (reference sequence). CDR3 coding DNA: TGTGCCAGCGAGGACTCAACCTCCTACGAGCAGTACTTC. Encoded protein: CASEDSTSYEQYF.

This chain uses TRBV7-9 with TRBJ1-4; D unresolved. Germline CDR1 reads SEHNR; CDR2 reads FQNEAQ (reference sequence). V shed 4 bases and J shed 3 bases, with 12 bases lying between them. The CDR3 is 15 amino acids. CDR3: CASSSSQSPNEKLFF. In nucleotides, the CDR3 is TGTGCCAGCAGCTCTTCACAGTCGCCTAATGAAAAACTGTTTTTT.

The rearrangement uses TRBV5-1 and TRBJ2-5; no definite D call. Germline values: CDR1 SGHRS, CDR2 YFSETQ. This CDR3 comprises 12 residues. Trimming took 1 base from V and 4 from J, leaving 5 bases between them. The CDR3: CASSLKGETQYF. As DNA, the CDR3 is TGCGCCAGCAGCTTGAAGGGAGAGACCCAGTACTTC.

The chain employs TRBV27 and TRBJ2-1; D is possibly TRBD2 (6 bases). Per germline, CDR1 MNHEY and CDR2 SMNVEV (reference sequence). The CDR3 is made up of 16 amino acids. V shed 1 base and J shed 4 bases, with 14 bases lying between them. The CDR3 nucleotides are TGTGCCAGCAGTTTATGGGCGGGACGGAATTACAATGAGCAGTTCTTC. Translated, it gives CASSLWAGRNYNEQFF.

CDR3 DNA sequence: TGTGCCAGCAGCTTAGCAGGGGGCACGGGCTACACCTTC. Translating gives CASSLAGGTGYTF. V gene TRBV7-3 combines with J gene TRBJ1-2; 8 bases line up with TRBD1. The V gene's germline CDR1 is SGHTA and CDR2 FQGTGA. J was trimmed by 8 bases and V by 2 bases; bases with no gene match: 4. The CDR3 sequence is 13 residues long.

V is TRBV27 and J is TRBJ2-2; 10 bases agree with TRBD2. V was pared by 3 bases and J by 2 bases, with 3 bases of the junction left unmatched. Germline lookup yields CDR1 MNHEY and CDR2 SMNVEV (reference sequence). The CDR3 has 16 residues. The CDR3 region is CASSFGLAANTGELFF. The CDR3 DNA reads TGTGCCAGCAGTTTCGGACTAGCGGCTAACACCGGGGAGCTGTTTTTT.

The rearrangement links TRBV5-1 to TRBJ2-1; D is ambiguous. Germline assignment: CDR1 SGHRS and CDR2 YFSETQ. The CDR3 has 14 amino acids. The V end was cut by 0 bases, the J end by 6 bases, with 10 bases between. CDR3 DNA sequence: TGCGCCAGCAGCTTGGTGGCGGCCTCCAATGAGCAGTTCTTC. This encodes CASSLVAASNEQFF.

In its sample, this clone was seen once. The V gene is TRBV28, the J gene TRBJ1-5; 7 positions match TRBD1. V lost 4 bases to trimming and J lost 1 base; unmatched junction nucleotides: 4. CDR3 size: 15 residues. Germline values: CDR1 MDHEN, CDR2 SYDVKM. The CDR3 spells CASSYQQGSNQPQHF. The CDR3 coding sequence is TGTGCCAGCAGTTATCAACAGGGGAGCAATCAGCCCCAGCATTTT.